The 14 T cell receptor beta chains in this list originate from one sample, sequenced in a study of CD8+CD57+ T cells in acquired aplastic anemia. According to the study, genomic DNA was the template for TCR beta VDJ and CDR3 profiling. TCRdb re-called the reads through MiXCR, storing one row per CDR3 protein. The sample carries about 220,000 distinct CDR3 sequences, about a third recorded once. Specimen: sorted CD4+, CD8+, or CD8+CD57+ T cells (not recorded which) from PBMCs. All receptors come from a human donor in good health, serving as a control.

A remark on this clonotype: With a much larger clone just one base away, this may be a read error. The chain couples TRBV10-3 to TRBJ1-1, with D maybe TRBD1 (5 bases). V lost 5 bases and J lost 8, with 18 bases in between. The germline V gene has CDR1 ENHRY and CDR2 SYGVKD. This CDR3 has 14 residues. CDR3 amino acids: CAISPPGLRTEAFF. The CDR3 DNA follows: TGTGCCATCAGTCCACCGGGCCTGAGGACAGAAGCTTTCTTT.

Points on this clonotype: This could be a read error, since a much larger clone is one nucleotide away. This chain joins TRBV5-8 and TRBJ2-7; D gene uncertain. Trimming left V 1 base short and J 8 bases short, with 7 bases between. The CDR3 has 11 amino acids. From germline, CDR1 is SGHTS and CDR2 YDEGEE. For the CDR3, the DNA is TGTGCCAGCAGCTTGCGTTTCAAGCAGTACTTC. This encodes CASSLRFKQYF.

This clonotype showed up many times. The genes are TRBV20-1 and TRBJ2-3; D is unresolved. V was cut by 1 base and J by 2 bases, with 7 bases left in between. The CDR3 runs to 13 residues. Germline lookup yields CDR1 DFQATT and CDR2 SNEGSKA (reference sequence). The CDR3 coding sequence is TGCAGTGCTAGAGTTGACCCCACAGATACGCAGTATTTT. This gives the protein CSARVDPTDTQYF.

This clonotype has ten or more counts. This chain joins TRBV2 and TRBJ2-3; D remains unclear. Trimming took 7 bases from V and 3 from J, leaving 5 bases between them. The length of the CDR3 is 11 residues. Germline values: CDR1 SNHLY, CDR2 FYNNEI. The CDR3 protein is CASTGTDTQYF. CDR3 DNA: TGTGCCAGCACCGGGACAGATACGCAGTATTTT.

This clonotype was seen a handful of times. The chain couples TRBV7-8 to TRBJ1-1; no clear D. Germline V lookup: CDR1 SGHVS, CDR2 FQNEAQ. The CDR3 is 16 residues long. Between the trimmed V and J ends, which lost 1 base and 0 bases, there was a span of 12 bases. The CDR3 is CASSLGPMGMNTEAFF. As DNA, the CDR3 is TGTGCCAGCAGCTTAGGCCCCATGGGGATGAACACTGAAGCTTTCTTT. The full variable domain, its missing parts supplied by reference TRBV7-8 and TRBJ1-1, is GAGVSQSPRYKVAKRGQDVALRCDPISGHVSLFWYQQALGQGPEFLTYFQNEAQLDKSGLPSDRFFAERPEGSVSTLKIQRTQQEDSAVYLCASSLGPMGMNTEAFFGQGTRLTVV.

The rearrangement joins TRBV2 to TRBJ1-6; weak D call: TRBD1 (6 bases). The CDR3 loop spans 14 amino acids. Germline CDR1 is SNHLY and CDR2 is FYNNEI. Trimming took off 6 bases at V and 4 bases at J, with 10 bases between the two ends. The CDR3: CASSLDSYNSPLHF. Written as DNA, the CDR3 is TGTGCCAGCAGCTTGGACAGTTATAATTCACCCCTCCACTTT.

This clonotype was observed a handful of times. The chain recombines TRBV6-1 with TRBJ1-3; D possibly corresponds to TRBD1 (5 bases). This CDR3 is 15 amino acids long. Germline values: CDR1 MNHNS, CDR2 SASEGT. V was clipped by 5 bases and J by 4 bases, with 15 bases between them. CDR3 in DNA: TGTGCCAGCAGTCCTTCCCGGGACGTCGGAAACACCATATATTTT. Residues: CASSPSRDVGNTIYF.

This clonotype was detected only a few times. The gene calls are TRBV3-1 and TRBJ2-7; 7 nucleotides line up with TRBD2. The CDR3 covers 15 residues. Germline CDR1 LGHDT, CDR2 YNNKEL (reference sequence). Trimming took 4 bases from V and 5 from J; bases not matched to a gene: 11. In DNA, the CDR3 is TGTGCCAGCAGCCCTACGGGAGGAGAGGACCACGAGCAGTACTTC. It specifies CASSPTGGEDHEQYF.

This chain connects TRBV29-1 to TRBJ2-7, with a tentative D call TRBD1 (6 bases). Germline CDR1 SQVTM, CDR2 ANQGSEA. Trimming removed 8 bases at V and 0 bases at J, with 11 bases between. This CDR3 region has 12 residues. CDR3 amino acids: CSLQGTSYEQYF. Written as DNA, the CDR3 is TGCAGCTTGCAGGGGACCTCCTACGAGCAGTACTTC.

In its sample, this clonotype was seen many times. This sequence joins TRBV7-2 and TRBJ2-7, with TRBD1 matching 7 bases. The CDR3 runs 15 residues. The V gene's germline CDR1 is SGHTA and CDR2 FQGNSA. Germline trimming cut 4 bases from V and 9 bases from J; bases unmatched to any gene: 15. CDR3 sequence reads: CASSSRTGYTSGQYF. In DNA form, the CDR3 reads TGTGCCAGCAGCTCCCGGACAGGATATACCTCGGGGCAGTACTTC.

This clonotype occurred many times. The CDR3 protein is CASSYIAEETDTQYF. The CDR3 DNA reads as TGTGCCAGCAGTTATATAGCGGAGGAGACAGATACGCAGTATTTT. V is TRBV2 and J is TRBJ2-3, with a possible D match to TRBD2 (6 bases). Trimming stripped 5 bases from V and 3 bases from J, with 15 bases between. CDR3 size: 15 residues. Germline CDR1 is SNHLY and CDR2 is FYNNEI.

The table lists this clonotype with many counts. V is TRBV6-1 and J is TRBJ1-3, with D perhaps TRBD1 (5 bases). The CDR3 spans 12 residues. Looked up from germline, CDR1 is MNHNS and CDR2 is SASEGT. V was trimmed by 7 bases and J by 2 bases, leaving 6 bases between them. CDR3 loop: CASTGAGNTIYF. The CDR3 nucleotides are TGTGCCAGCACGGGGGCTGGAAACACCATATATTTT.

The chain combines TRBV5-4 with TRBJ2-7, with 10 bases fitting TRBD1. With V trimmed by 3 bases and J by 1 base, 7 bases remained unmatched. Germline V gene lookup returns CDR1 SGHNT and CDR2 YYREEE (reference sequence). This CDR3 comprises 16 residues. In DNA, the CDR3 is TGTGCCAGCAGCTATCTCCGGGACAGGGGTTCCTACGAGCAGTACTTC. This gives the protein CASSYLRDRGSYEQYF. The whole variable domain, remainder taken from reference TRBV5-4 and TRBJ2-7, is ETGVTQSPTHLIKTRGQQVTLRCSSQSGHNTVSWYQQALGQGPQFIFQYYREEENGRGNFPPRFSGLQFPNYSSELNVNALELDDSALYLCASSYLRDRGSYEQYFGPGTRLTVT.

This clonotype was seen many times. This chain uses TRBV29-1 with TRBJ2-1, with TRBD1 identical over 9 bases. The V gene end was trimmed by 5 bases and the J gene end by 10 bases; junction bases not matched to a gene: 6. CDR1 SQVTM and CDR2 ANQGSEA come from the germline V gene. This CDR3 region has 12 residues. The CDR3 region has the DNA TGCAGCGTTTGGGGACAGGGTAAAGAGCAGTTCTTC. Amino acid sequence: CSVWGQGKEQFF.